A single sample gave rise to the 14 T cell receptor beta chains below, sequenced in a study of cytomegalovirus exposure and HLA in healthy donors (dated by TCRdb to 2016 to 2017). Library generation was performed with the immunoSEQ multiplex PCR assay. For the multiplex PCR, a mixture combining 60 forward primers for TCR Vbeta segments and 13 reverse primers for TCR Jbeta segments was used. TCRdb re-hosts the immuneACCESS table, in-frame sequences only. Its copies lack some clones; in the studies checked, an unresolved V gene accounts for under half of them, and the cause for the rest is not known. Counted in this sample were under 110,000 clones; about two thirds of them appeared once. The ten largest clonotypes hold 0.65% to 0.85% of the sample. The sequencing input was PBMCs. The source of these receptors is a boy between 5 and 17 years old in good health and CMV-seronegative.

The genes are TRBV11-2 and TRBJ2-3; D is perhaps TRBD1 (5 bases). From germline, CDR1 is SGHAT and CDR2 FQNNGV. The CDR3 covers 13 residues. V lost 0 bases to trimming and J lost 5 bases, with 6 bases between them. The CDR3 here is CASSLDQGDTQYF. The CDR3 nucleotides are TGTGCCAGCAGCTTAGATCAGGGAGATACGCAGTATTTT.

The V gene is TRBV18, the J gene TRBJ1-4, with 10 bases aligning to TRBD1. Germline-derived CDR1 and CDR2 are KGHSH and LQKENI. Trimming cost V 3 bases and J 8 bases; bases outside gene matches: 3. This CDR3 has 14 amino acids. CDR3 amino acids: CASSPGTGVEKLFF. CDR3 bases: TGTGCCAGCTCACCCGGGACAGGGGTCGAAAAACTGTTTTTT.

This sequence joins TRBV2 and TRBJ1-5; TRBD1 matches 8 bases. V lost 7 bases and J lost 7; bases outside the gene matches: 9. CDR3 size: 14 residues. The germline gives CDR1 SNHLY, CDR2 FYNNEI. The CDR3 sequence: CASTVDRGLQPQHF. DNA for the CDR3: TGTGCCAGCACCGTCGACAGGGGACTCCAGCCCCAGCATTTT.

This clone was counted only a few times. The chain has TRBV5-6 and TRBJ2-7, with no clear D. The CDR3 runs to 14 residues. Deletions cut 1 base from V and 2 bases from J, with 10 bases between. Germline-derived CDR1 and CDR2 are SGHDT and YYEEEE. The chain's CDR3 is CASSLQVLTYEQYF. The CDR3 DNA sequence: TGTGCCAGCAGCTTGCAGGTCCTAACCTACGAGCAGTACTTC.

This chain links TRBV9 with TRBJ2-6, with 9 bases lining up with TRBD1. From germline, CDR1 is SGDLS and CDR2 YYNGEE. V lost 5 bases, J lost 0 bases, and 3 bases stayed unmatched. The CDR3 spans 16 residues. CDR3 sequence reads: CASRRTGDSGANVLTF. Written as DNA, the CDR3 is TGTGCCAGCAGACGGACAGGGGACTCTGGGGCCAACGTCCTGACTTTC. Complete variable domain (other parts from reference TRBV9 and TRBJ2-6): DSGVTQTPKHLITATGQRVTLRCSPRSGDLSVYWYQQSLDQGLQFLIQYYNGEERAKGNILERFSAQQFPDLHSELNLSSLELGDSALYFCASRRTGDSGANVLTFGAGSRLTVL.

The V call is TRBV4-3, the J call TRBJ1-1; D is possibly TRBD1 (5 bases). This CDR3 has 13 residues. V dropped 4 bases and J dropped 7 bases, with 13 bases sitting between them. CDR1 and CDR2 from the germline V gene are LGHNA and YSLEER. CDR3 protein: CASSLLPGDEAFF. The CDR3 bases are TGCGCCAGCAGCCTTCTCCCGGGGGATGAAGCTTTCTTT.

The chain is built from TRBV4-3 and TRBJ2-7; D unclear. V lost 1 base, J lost 1 base, and 11 bases lay in between. The length of the CDR3 is 15 residues. Germline loops: CDR1 LGHNA, CDR2 YSLEER. The CDR3 nucleotides are TGCGCCAGCAGCCAAGCCCTCCTTAGTTCCTACGAGCAGTACTTC. This gives the protein CASSQALLSSYEQYF.

This chain uses TRBV27 with TRBJ1-1, with D uncertain. Germline assignment: CDR1 MNHEY and CDR2 SMNVEV (reference sequence). V was shortened by 5 bases and J by 0 bases, with 13 bases between the two germline ends. CDR3 size: 15 residues. CDR3 DNA: TGTGCCAGCAGTCCCGGAGCGCGTTTGAACACTGAAGCTTTCTTT. Amino acids: CASSPGARLNTEAFF.

V is TRBV19 and J is TRBJ2-1, with D perhaps matching TRBD1 (5 bases). CDR1 and CDR2 (germline): LNHDA, SQIVND (reference sequence). The CDR3 sequence is 14 residues long. The ends were cut back, 3 bases at V and 8 bases at J, with 14 bases in the middle. CDR3 sequence (DNA): TGTGCCAGTAGTATTGAGGTCAGGGTTGATGAGCAGTTCTTC. Its protein is CASSIEVRVDEQFF.

V gene TRBV11-2 combines with J gene TRBJ2-7; 11 bases match TRBD2. The CDR3 length is 19 residues. V trimming: 5 bases; J trimming: 6 bases; junction bases outside the gene matches: 21. Per the germline V gene, CDR1 is SGHAT and CDR2 is FQNNGV. The CDR3 here is CASSQRRTGLAVRGGEQYF. The CDR3 DNA follows: TGTGCCAGCAGCCAAAGGAGGACGGGACTAGCGGTCCGAGGGGGCGAGCAGTACTTC.

Of note for this clone: Distinct nucleotide sequences in the sample also encode this CDR3. CDR3 nucleotide sequence: TGTGCCAGCAGTACTGACAGGGGAAGCAATCAGCCCCAGCATTTT. Protein product: CASSTDRGSNQPQHF. This sequence joins TRBV28 and TRBJ1-5; TRBD1 matches at 8 bases. J gave up 1 base and V 5 bases, and 4 bases lay outside the gene matches. The CDR3 consists of 15 residues. Germline V gene sequence: CDR1 MDHEN, CDR2 SYDVKM. Full variable domain (rest looked up from reference TRBV28 and TRBJ1-5): DVKVTQSSRYLVKRTGEKVFLECVQDMDHENMFWYRQDPGLGLRLIYFSYDVKMKEKGDIPEGYSVSREKKERFSLILESASTNQTSMYLCASSTDRGSNQPQHFGDGTRLSIL.

The genes are TRBV28 and TRBJ1-5; no clear D. The CDR3 runs to 14 residues. From germline, CDR1 is MDHEN and CDR2 SYDVKM. Deletions cut 3 bases from V and 4 bases from J, with 10 bases between. The CDR3 DNA reads TGTGCCAGCAGTTTTAGGTACAGTAATCAGCCCCAGCATTTT. Its translation: CASSFRYSNQPQHF.

The chain couples TRBV18 to TRBJ1-1, with 7 bases lining up with TRBD1. J was trimmed by 8 bases and V by 5 bases; bases with no gene match: 5. The CDR3 is made up of 12 amino acids. From germline, CDR1 is KGHSH and CDR2 LQKENI. In DNA, the CDR3 is TGTGCCAGCTCAACGACGACAGGGGAAGCTTTCTTT. Its protein is CASSTTTGEAFF.

J is TRBJ1-1 and V is TRBV19; 7 nucleotides align to TRBD1. The CDR3 totals 13 residues. Germline V gene lookup returns CDR1 LNHDA and CDR2 SQIVND (reference sequence). The ends lost 7 bases at V and 3 bases at J; junction bases unmatched: 5. CDR3: CASNHTGDTEAFF. The CDR3 nucleotides are TGTGCCAGTAATCATACAGGGGACACTGAAGCTTTCTTT.